This TCR beta chain was recorded in a study of blood T cell repertoires in COVID-19. Study-level background: Acute-phase and convalescent COVID-19 samples originated in the United States, Italy and Spain.

Cohorts were assigned according to the clinical history that participants reported. The protocol was immunoSEQ multiplex PCR, while the TCRdb copy is restricted to in-frame clones and leaves out a portion. This sample has approximately 260,000 clones; more than 75% occur once, and the top ten carry 3% to 4%. Trimming removed 3 bases from V and 2 bases from J; junction bases left unmatched: 3. Germline loops: CDR1 MNHNS, CDR2 SASEGT. There are 15 residues in the CDR3. The J gene is TRBJ2-7, the V gene TRBV6-1; 11 nucleotides match TRBD2. Sequenced material: PBMCs or T cells enriched from blood (not recorded which). The TCR comes from a woman between 40 and 55 years old with acute COVID-19. For the CDR3, the DNA is TGTGCCAGCAGTGAGACTAGCGGGATGGCCTACGAGCAGTACTTC. It yields the protein CASSETSGMAYEQYF.